The clone carrying this T cell receptor (beta chain) was counted a few times. Its antigen is still unknown. Healthy Caucasians from Russia aged roughly 6 to 95 served as donors. The record originates from a study of blood T cells in healthy people across ages. Study summary: With template switching, about one barcoded beta molecule was captured per two T cells.

A second PCR, run for about 7 to 11 cycles, used a sample-barcoded 5' primer plus a J-beta primer mix. MiXCR, run by TCRdb on the 5' RACE reads, gives a single entry per CDR3 protein. The table has about 900,000 distinct CDR3 sequences, around 62% seen once. Findings and caveats of the study: Significant beta diversity loss was already apparent by age approximately 37, declining roughly linearly.

Trimming took off 5 bases at V and 7 bases at J, with 15 bases between the two ends. The germline V gene has CDR1 MDHEN and CDR2 SYDVKM. This CDR3 has 14 residues. The rearrangement links TRBV28 to TRBJ2-1; the D call may be TRBD1 or TRBD2 (5 bases each). The sample consisted of blood. The clonotype originates from a man in his thirties or forties in good health. In DNA form, the CDR3 reads TGTGCCAGCAGTATTGCCGGGACCAGGAATGAGCAGTTCTTC. This encodes CASSIAGTRNEQFF.